The 19 T cell receptor beta chains below were found in one sample sequenced in a study of control samples from healthy donors and cancer patients. Clones were read by immunoSEQ multiplex PCR, and TCRdb kept only the in-frame ones, dropping some. Of about 160,000 clones in the sample, 96% were seen once. Input material: blood. These receptor sequences come from a woman aged 25 to 39 in good health.

J is TRBJ1-4 and V is TRBV15; D may be TRBD1 (5 bases). Germline-derived CDR1 and CDR2 are LNHNV and YYDKDF (reference sequence). Trimming removed 5 bases from V and 7 bases from J, with 20 bases in between. The CDR3 contains 16 residues. CDR3 DNA sequence: TGTGCCACCAGCTCCCGATGGGGGTGGGACGTTGAAAAACTGTTTTTT. Protein sequence: CATSSRWGWDVEKLFF.

This chain joins TRBV24-1 and TRBJ2-1; TRBD2 agrees at 8 bases. Germline V gives CDR1 KGHDR, CDR2 SFDVKD. The CDR3 consists of 16 residues. V dropped 4 bases and J dropped 1; count of bases not matched to a gene: 5. The chain's CDR3 is CATSDQLAASYNEQFF. The DNA of the CDR3 is TGTGCCACCAGTGACCAACTAGCGGCTTCCTACAATGAGCAGTTCTTC.

J is TRBJ2-1 and V is TRBV7-6, with D tentatively TRBD2 (7 bases). The CDR3 has 16 amino acids. From germline, CDR1 is SGHVS and CDR2 FNYEAQ. Between the trimmed V and J ends, which lost 0 bases and 8 bases, there was a span of 17 bases. CDR3: CASSLASRGGHDEQFF. For the CDR3, the DNA is TGTGCCAGCAGCTTAGCGTCGAGGGGGGGCCACGATGAGCAGTTCTTC.

The chain couples TRBV19 to TRBJ1-3; D is undetermined. CDR3 length: 14 residues. Germline values: CDR1 LNHDA, CDR2 SQIVND (reference sequence). With 6 bases removed from V and 0 bases from J, the gap between germline ends came to 9 bases. The CDR3 DNA is TGTGCCAGTAGCGGCCGTTTCTCTGGAAACACCATATATTTT. It encodes CASSGRFSGNTIYF.

The V and J genes are TRBV6-2 or TRBV6-3 and TRBJ1-1; the match to TRBD1 covers 8 bases. This CDR3 is built from 16 residues. Germline V CDR1 and CDR2: MNHEY, SVGEGT. The V segment lost 4 bases and the J segment 3 bases; nucleotides outside the gene matches: 10. CDR3 DNA sequence: TGTGCCAGCAGTTCCAGCCAGGGGGCGTTGTACACTGAAGCTTTCTTT. It codes for CASSSSQGALYTEAFF.

Of note for this clone: The germline gene is not matched at one end of the junction; a read error may be the cause. J is TRBJ2-2 and V is TRBV30; 9 positions agree with TRBD1. The CDR3 has 15 amino acids. Germline CDR1 reads GTSNPN; CDR2 reads SVGIG (reference sequence). The CDR3 DNA follows: TGTGCCGGGAGCCCCCTGACAGGGGGGGCCGGGGAGCTGTTTTTT. It codes for CAGSPLTGGAGELFF.

V gene TRBV18 combines with J gene TRBJ2-7; no firm D call. The CDR3 has 13 amino acids. Germline V gives CDR1 KGHSH, CDR2 LQKENI. Trimming took 6 bases from V and 3 from J, leaving 12 bases between them. The CDR3 nucleotides read TGTGCCAGCTCCCAATCGGTCAACTACGAGCAGTACTTC. Encoded protein: CASSQSVNYEQYF.

This sequence joins TRBV24-1 and TRBJ1-4; D unclear. V lost 4 bases to trimming and J lost 10 bases, with 15 bases between them. From germline, CDR1 is KGHDR and CDR2 SFDVKD. This CDR3 contains 14 residues. Here the CDR3 DNA reads TGTGCCACCAGTGACCCTCGGCTGGGCGGAAAACTGTTTTTT. Its translation: CATSDPRLGGKLFF.

In regard to this clone: At one of its ends the junction is not consistent with the germline gene, which may arise from a read error. The rearrangement links TRBV7-8 to TRBJ1-6; D not resolved. CDR1 SGHVS and CDR2 FQNEAQ come from the germline V gene. The CDR3 spans 18 residues. The CDR3 protein is CASTLKSTASSYNSPLHF. The CDR3 nucleotides are TGTGCCAGCACCTTAAAGAGTACAGCCAGCTCCTATAATTCACCCCTCCACTTT.

The gene calls are TRBV21-1 and TRBJ1-5. TRBV21-1 is a documented pseudogene. The CDR3 totals 17 residues. CDR3 coding DNA: TGTGCCAGCAGCAAAGCTCGACCGAGGGATAGCAATCAGCCCCAGCATTTT. It yields the protein CASSKARPRDSNQPQHF.

V and J are TRBV9 and TRBJ2-2; D possibly corresponds to TRBD1 (5 bases). The CDR3 loop spans 17 amino acids. V lost 4 bases and J 0 bases, leaving 16 bases between the germline ends. Germline values: CDR1 SGDLS, CDR2 YYNGEE. The chain's CDR3 is CASSSSTVGTNTGELFF. The CDR3 DNA is TGTGCCAGCAGCTCCTCGACAGTCGGAACGAACACCGGGGAGCTGTTTTTT.

This clone was seen once. The chain uses TRBV3-1 (or the pseudogene TRBV3-2) and TRBJ1-1; 8 bases are a match to TRBD1. Trimming at V came to 3 bases and at J to 1 base, leaving 7 bases not matched to a gene. Germline assignment: CDR1 LGHDT and CDR2 YNNKEL (reference sequence). There are 16 residues in the CDR3. In DNA, the CDR3 is TGTGCCAGCAGCCACTCAGGGGGCGCAGGGAACACTGAAGCTTTCTTT. The encoded protein is CASSHSGGAGNTEAFF.

This clone was seen a single time. CDR3 bases: TGCGCCAGCAGCCCGATCACTGGGGAAGCTTTCTTT. Residues: CASSPITGEAFF. The chain has TRBV5-1 and TRBJ1-1, with D unclear. This CDR3 region has 12 residues. Germline CDR1 and CDR2: SGHRS and YFSETQ. The V end was cut by 4 bases, the J end by 8 bases, with 12 bases between.

This clone was found a few times. The chain is built from TRBV5-1 and TRBJ1-2; TRBD1 is a possible D gene (6 bases). The germline V and J ends were trimmed by 4 bases and 4 bases, with 20 bases remaining between them. Germline CDR1 SGHRS, CDR2 YFSETQ. The CDR3 loop spans 16 amino acids. This chain's CDR3 is CASSPTSTGIGYGYTF. The DNA for the CDR3 is TGCGCCAGCAGCCCAACGAGCACAGGGATCGGCTATGGCTACACCTTC.

The CDR3 DNA is TGTGCCAGCAGAACGAACGCAGATACGCAGTATTTT. Its translation is CASRTNADTQYF. The chain links TRBV6-5 to TRBJ2-3; D call uncertain. CDR1 MNHEY and CDR2 SVGAGI come from the germline V gene. Trimming cost V 6 bases and J 4 bases, with 8 bases left between them. The CDR3 consists of 12 residues.

The chain joins TRBV28 to TRBJ2-7; D possibly corresponds to TRBD2 (5 bases). This CDR3 is built from 11 residues. Germline V gene data show CDR1 as MDHEN and CDR2 as SYDVKM. Trimming left V 6 bases short and J 2 bases short, with 5 bases between. The CDR3 DNA sequence: TGTGCCAGCAGGGGAGCCTACGAGCAGTACTTC. As protein: CASRGAYEQYF.

V usage is TRBV18 and J usage is TRBJ2-1, with TRBD1 matching over 8 bases. Losses at the gene ends were 0 bases for V and 1 base for J; bases not matched to a gene: 11. Germline loops: CDR1 KGHSH, CDR2 LQKENI. This CDR3 is 19 amino acids long. The CDR3 region has the DNA TGTGCCAGCTCACCACCGTCATCCTCAGACAGGGGTTCCTACAATGAGCAGTTCTTC. Translating gives CASSPPSSSDRGSYNEQFF. Full variable domain (rest looked up from reference TRBV18 and TRBJ2-1): NAGVMQNPRHLVRRRGQEARLRCSPMKGHSHVYWYRQLPEEGLKFMVYLQKENIIDESGMPKERFSAEFPKEGPSILRIQQVVRGDSAAYFCASSPPSSSDRGSYNEQFFGPGTRLTVL.

The chain is built from TRBV7-9 and TRBJ1-6; D is unclear. Trimming removed 7 bases at V and 7 bases at J, with 32 bases between. The CDR3 covers 20 residues. The germline CDR1 and CDR2 sequences are SEHNR and FQNEAQ (reference sequence). Written as DNA, the CDR3 is TGTGCCAGCACCCCCTTCTCGGGCAGAGAAATGAGCATATGGAATTCACCCCTCCACTTT. Amino acids: CASTPFSGREMSIWNSPLHF.

This chain links TRBV9 with TRBJ2-1; TRBD2 agrees at 8 bases. This CDR3 contains 17 residues. The V gene end was trimmed by 0 bases and the J gene end by 7 bases; junction bases not matched to a gene: 12. CDR1 and CDR2 (germline): SGDLS, YYNGEE. The CDR3 protein is CASSVGDGTSQGNEQFF. The DNA for the CDR3 is TGTGCCAGCAGCGTAGGAGACGGGACTAGTCAGGGGAATGAGCAGTTCTTC. Complete variable domain (other parts from reference TRBV9 and TRBJ2-1): DSGVTQTPKHLITATGQRVTLRCSPRSGDLSVYWYQQSLDQGLQFLIQYYNGEERAKGNILERFSAQQFPDLHSELNLSSLELGDSALYFCASSVGDGTSQGNEQFFGPGTRLTVL.